A single TCR beta chain is shown here with its context. The data were taken from a study of response to subunit inactivated influenza vaccine. TCRdb fed the RT-PCR reads into MiXCR, producing one record per CDR3 protein. The table records hundreds of thousands of distinct CDR3 sequences, approximately 15% of them present only once. The TCR originated in a man aged 45-65 years who received an inactivated influenza vaccine. The sequences come from PBMCs from blood, collected 14 days before vaccination.

DNA of the CDR3: TGCAGTGCCAGGGCCCAGGGCTCCCAGTCCGAGCAGTACTTC. Its translation: CSARAQGSQSEQYF. The chain recombines TRBV20-1 with TRBJ2-7; tentatively, D is TRBD1 (5 bases). The ends were cut back, 6 bases at V and 6 bases at J, with 21 bases in the middle. The CDR3 extends over 14 amino acids. Germline V gives CDR1 DFQATT, CDR2 SNEGSKA (reference sequence).